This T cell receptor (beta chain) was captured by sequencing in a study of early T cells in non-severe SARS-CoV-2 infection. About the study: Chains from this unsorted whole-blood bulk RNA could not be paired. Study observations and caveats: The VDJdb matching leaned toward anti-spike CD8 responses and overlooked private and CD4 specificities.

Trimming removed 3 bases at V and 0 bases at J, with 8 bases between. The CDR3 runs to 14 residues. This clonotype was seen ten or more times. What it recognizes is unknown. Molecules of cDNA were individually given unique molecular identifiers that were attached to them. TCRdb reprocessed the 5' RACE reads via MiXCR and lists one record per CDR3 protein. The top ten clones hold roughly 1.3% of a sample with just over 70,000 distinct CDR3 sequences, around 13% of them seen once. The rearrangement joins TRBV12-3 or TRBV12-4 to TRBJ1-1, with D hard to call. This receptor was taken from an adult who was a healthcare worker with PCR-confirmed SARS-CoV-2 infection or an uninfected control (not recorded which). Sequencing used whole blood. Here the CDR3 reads CASSLRGLNTEAFF. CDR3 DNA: TGTGCCAGCAGTTTGAGAGGTTTGAACACTGAAGCTTTCTTT.